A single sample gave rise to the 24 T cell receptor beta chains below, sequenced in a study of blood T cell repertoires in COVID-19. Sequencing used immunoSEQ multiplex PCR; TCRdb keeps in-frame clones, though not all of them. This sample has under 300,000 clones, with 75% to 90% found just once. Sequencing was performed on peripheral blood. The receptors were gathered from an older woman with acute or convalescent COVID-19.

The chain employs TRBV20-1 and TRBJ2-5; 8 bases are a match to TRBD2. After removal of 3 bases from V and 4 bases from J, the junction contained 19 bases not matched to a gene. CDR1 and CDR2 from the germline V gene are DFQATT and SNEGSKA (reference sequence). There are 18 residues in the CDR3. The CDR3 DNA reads TGCAGTGCTAGTAGTTTCCTGGTAGCGGGGAATAATCCAGAGACCCAGTACTTC. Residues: CSASSFLVAGNNPETQYF.

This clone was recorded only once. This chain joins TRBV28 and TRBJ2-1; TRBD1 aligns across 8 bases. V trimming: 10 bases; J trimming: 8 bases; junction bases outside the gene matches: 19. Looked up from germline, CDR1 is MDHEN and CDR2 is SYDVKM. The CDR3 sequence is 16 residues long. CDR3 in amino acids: CATQPVGTGRIYEQFF. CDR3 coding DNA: TGTGCCACCCAACCCGTGGGGACAGGCCGGATTTATGAGCAGTTCTTC.

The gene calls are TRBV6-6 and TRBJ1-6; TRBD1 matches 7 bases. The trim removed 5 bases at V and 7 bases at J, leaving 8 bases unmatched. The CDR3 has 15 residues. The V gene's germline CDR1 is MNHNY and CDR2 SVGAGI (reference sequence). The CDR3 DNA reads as TGTGCCAGCAGTCGGGACAGCGGAGTGAATTCACCCCTCCACTTT. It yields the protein CASSRDSGVNSPLHF.

The CDR3 loop reads CASSLSSGQGNTEAFF. CDR3 sequence (DNA): TGTGCCAGCAGCTTGTCATCCGGACAGGGCAACACTGAAGCTTTCTTT. The chain joins TRBV5-4 to TRBJ1-1, with TRBD1 identical over 8 bases. The CDR3 totals 16 residues. V dropped 1 base and J dropped 2; count of bases not matched to a gene: 7. Germline V gene sequence: CDR1 SGHNT, CDR2 YYREEE (reference sequence).

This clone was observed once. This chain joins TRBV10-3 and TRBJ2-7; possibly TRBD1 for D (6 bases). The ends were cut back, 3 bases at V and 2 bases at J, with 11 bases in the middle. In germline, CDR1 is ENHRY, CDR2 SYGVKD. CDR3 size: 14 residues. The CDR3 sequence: CAISDTGFPYEQYF. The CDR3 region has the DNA TGTGCCATCAGTGACACAGGGTTCCCCTACGAGCAGTACTTC.

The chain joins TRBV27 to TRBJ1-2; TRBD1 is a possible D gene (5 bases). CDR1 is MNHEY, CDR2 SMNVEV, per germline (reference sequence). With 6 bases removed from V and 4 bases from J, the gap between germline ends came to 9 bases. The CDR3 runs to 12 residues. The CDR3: CASRRGSYGYTF. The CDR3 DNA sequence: TGTGCCAGCAGACGGGGGAGCTATGGCTACACCTTC.

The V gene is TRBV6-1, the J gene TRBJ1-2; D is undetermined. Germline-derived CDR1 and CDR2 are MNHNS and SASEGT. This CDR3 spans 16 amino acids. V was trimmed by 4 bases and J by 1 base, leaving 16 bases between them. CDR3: CASSGLDRRLNYGYTF. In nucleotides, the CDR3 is TGTGCCAGCAGTGGACTCGACCGACGCCTTAACTATGGCTACACCTTC.

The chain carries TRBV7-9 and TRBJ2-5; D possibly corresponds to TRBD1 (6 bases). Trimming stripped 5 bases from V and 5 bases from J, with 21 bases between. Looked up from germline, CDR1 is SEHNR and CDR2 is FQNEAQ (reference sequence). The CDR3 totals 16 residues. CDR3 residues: CASSPATDRPQETQYF. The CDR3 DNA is TGTGCCAGCAGCCCCGCAACCGACAGGCCACAGGAGACCCAGTACTTC.

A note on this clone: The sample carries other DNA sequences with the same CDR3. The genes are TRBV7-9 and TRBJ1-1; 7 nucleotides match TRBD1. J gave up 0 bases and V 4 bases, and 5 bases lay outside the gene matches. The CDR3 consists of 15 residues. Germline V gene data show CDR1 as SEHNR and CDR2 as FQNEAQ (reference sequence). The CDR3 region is CASSSLGTVNTEAFF. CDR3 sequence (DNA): TGTGCCAGCAGCTCCCTCGGGACAGTGAACACTGAAGCTTTCTTT. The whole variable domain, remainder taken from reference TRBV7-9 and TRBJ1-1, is DTGVSQNPRHKITKRGQNVTFRCDPISEHNRLYWYRQTLGQGPEFLTYFQNEAQLEKSRLLSDRFSAERPKGSFSTLEIQRTEQGDSAMYLCASSSLGTVNTEAFFGQGTRLTVV.

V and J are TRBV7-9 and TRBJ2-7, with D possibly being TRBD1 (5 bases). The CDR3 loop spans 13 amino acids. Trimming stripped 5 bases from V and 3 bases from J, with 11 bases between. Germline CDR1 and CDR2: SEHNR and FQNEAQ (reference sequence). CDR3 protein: CASSPSGYYEQYF. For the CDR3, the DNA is TGTGCCAGCAGCCCATCAGGGTACTACGAGCAGTACTTC.

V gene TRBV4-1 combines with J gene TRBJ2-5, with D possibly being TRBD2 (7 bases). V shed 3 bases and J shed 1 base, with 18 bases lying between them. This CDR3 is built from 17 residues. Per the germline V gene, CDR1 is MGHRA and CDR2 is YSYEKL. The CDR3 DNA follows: TGCGCCAGCAGCCAGGCCCCTGTTGGGGGGGCCCAAGAGACCCAGTACTTC. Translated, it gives CASSQAPVGGAQETQYF.

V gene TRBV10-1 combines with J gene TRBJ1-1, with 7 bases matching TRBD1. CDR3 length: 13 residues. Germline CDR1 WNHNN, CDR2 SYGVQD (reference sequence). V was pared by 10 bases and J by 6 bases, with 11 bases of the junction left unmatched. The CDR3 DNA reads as TGCGCCACCTTCGGACAGGATTTTGCTGAAGCTTTCTTT. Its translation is CATFGQDFAEAFF.

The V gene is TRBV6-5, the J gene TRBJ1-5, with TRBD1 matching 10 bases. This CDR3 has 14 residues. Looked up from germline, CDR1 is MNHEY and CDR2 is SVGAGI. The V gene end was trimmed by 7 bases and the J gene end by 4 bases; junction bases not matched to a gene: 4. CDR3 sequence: CASIRDRGNQPQHF. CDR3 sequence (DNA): TGTGCCAGCATTAGGGACAGGGGTAATCAGCCCCAGCATTTT.

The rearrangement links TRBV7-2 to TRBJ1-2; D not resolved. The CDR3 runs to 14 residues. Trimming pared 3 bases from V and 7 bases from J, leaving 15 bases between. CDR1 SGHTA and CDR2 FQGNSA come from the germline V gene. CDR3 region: CASSFRATGSGYTF. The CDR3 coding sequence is TGTGCCAGCAGCTTTAGGGCAACGGGGAGTGGCTACACCTTC.

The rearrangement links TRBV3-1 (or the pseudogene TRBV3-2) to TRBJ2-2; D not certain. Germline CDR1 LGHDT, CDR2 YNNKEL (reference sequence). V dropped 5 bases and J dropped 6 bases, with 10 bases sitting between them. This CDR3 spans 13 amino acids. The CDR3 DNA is TGTGCCAGCAGCAATCTAGGTTCCGGGGAGCTGTTTTTT. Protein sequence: CASSNLGSGELFF.

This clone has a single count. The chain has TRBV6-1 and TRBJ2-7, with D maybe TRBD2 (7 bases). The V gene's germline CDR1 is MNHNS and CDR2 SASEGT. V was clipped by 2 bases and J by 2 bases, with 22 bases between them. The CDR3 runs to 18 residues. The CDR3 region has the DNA TGTGCCAGCAGTGAAAAGGGGGAGGGGTATCTGGGCCCCTACGAGCAGTACTTC. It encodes CASSEKGEGYLGPYEQYF.

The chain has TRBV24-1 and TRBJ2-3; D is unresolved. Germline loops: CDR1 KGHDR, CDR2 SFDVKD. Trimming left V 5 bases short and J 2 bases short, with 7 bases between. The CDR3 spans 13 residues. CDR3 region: CATSARVTDTQYF. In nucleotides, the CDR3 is TGTGCCACCAGTGCCCGAGTCACAGATACGCAGTATTTT.

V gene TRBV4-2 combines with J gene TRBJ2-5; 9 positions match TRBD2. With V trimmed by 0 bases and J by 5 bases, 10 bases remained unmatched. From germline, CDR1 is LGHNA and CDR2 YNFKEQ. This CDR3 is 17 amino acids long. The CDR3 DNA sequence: TGTGCCAGCAGCCAAGACGACGGCGGGGGGGGCCGTGAGACCCAGTACTTC. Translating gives CASSQDDGGGGRETQYF.

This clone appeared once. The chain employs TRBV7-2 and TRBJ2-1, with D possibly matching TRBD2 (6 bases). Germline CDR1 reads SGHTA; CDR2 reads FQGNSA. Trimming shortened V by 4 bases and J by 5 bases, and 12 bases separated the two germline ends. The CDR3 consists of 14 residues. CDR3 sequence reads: CASSSSGSHNEQFF. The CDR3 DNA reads TGTGCCAGCAGCTCGAGCGGGTCTCACAATGAGCAGTTCTTC.

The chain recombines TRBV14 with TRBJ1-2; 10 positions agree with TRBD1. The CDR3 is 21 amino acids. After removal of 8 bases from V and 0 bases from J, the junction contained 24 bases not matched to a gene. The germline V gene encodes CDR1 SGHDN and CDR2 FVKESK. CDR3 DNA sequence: TGTGCCAGCTTTATAAAAGGTAGCACCCGGGACAGGGGATCAGCTAACTATGGCTACACCTTC. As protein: CASFIKGSTRDRGSANYGYTF.

The CDR3 region is CAEPTTGTSYNSPLHF. CDR3 bases: TGTGCCGAACCGACGACAGGGACATCCTATAATTCACCCCTCCACTTT. This chain uses TRBV24-1 with TRBJ1-6; TRBD1 matches at 7 bases. The germline V gene encodes CDR1 KGHDR and CDR2 SFDVKD. Unmatched junction bases numbered 11, after V lost 12 bases and J lost 1 base. The CDR3 spans 16 residues.

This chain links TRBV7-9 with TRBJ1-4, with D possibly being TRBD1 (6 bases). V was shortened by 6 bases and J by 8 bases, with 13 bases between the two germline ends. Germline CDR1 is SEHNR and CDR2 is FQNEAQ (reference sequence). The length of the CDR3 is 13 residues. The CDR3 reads CASRSDSLEKLFF. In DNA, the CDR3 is TGTGCCAGCAGGTCGGACAGCTTAGAAAAACTGTTTTTT.

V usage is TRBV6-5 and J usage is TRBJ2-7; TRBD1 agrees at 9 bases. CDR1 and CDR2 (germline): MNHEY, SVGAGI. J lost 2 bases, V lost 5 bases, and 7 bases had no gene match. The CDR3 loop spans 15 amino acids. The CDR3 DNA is TGTGCCAGCAGTCGTTCGGGACAGGGTACCTACGAGCAGTACTTC. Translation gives CASSRSGQGTYEQYF.

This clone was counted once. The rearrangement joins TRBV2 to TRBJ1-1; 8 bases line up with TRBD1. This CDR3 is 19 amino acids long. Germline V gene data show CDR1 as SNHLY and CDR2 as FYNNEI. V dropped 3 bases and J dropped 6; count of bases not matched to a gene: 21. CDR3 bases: TGTGCCAGCAGTGATAGGGGGCAGGGGGCCTTTCTAGGACTGGCTGAAGCTTTCTTT. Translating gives CASSDRGQGAFLGLAEAFF.